This entry concerns a single T cell receptor beta chain. Other nucleotide sequences from this sample produce the same CDR3. This CDR3 has 15 residues. CDR1 and CDR2 (germline): GTSNPN, SVGIG (reference sequence). V trimming: 2 bases; J trimming: 6 bases; junction bases outside the gene matches: 5. Only in-frame clones appear in the TCRdb table, and some are missing; sequencing was by immunoSEQ multiplex PCR. Among 150,000 to 200,000 clones, around 95% were seen once, and the ten largest hold 8.5%. This sample was included in a study of control samples from healthy donors and cancer patients. J is TRBJ2-1 and V is TRBV30; 12 nucleotides align to TRBD1. The sequence was collected from a middle-aged woman in good health. The specimen sequenced was blood. CDR3 residues: CAWSSGQGAINEQFF. The CDR3 DNA sequence: TGTGCCTGGAGTTCGGGACAGGGGGCTATCAATGAGCAGTTCTTC.